What follows is one TCR beta chain and its context. Its antigen is not known. The data belong to a study of beta chain features in type 1 diabetes. The wider study: Age, gender, cell numbers and subset yield matched between patients and controls.

Whole-study results and caveats: A potential influence of HLA type upon TCRB rearrangement remained unresolved herein.

The CDR3 totals 12 residues. Germline CDR1 and CDR2: SQVTM and ANQGSEA. Trimming shortened V by 1 base and J by 6 bases, and 9 bases separated the two germline ends. Sorted CD4+ subsets: naive, central memory, regulatory, stem cell-like memory (CD45RO/CCR7/CD25/CD127/CD95/CD27 panel). Isolated RNA was reverse transcribed in full, so expressed TCRB transcripts were sequenced. Here immunoSEQ multiplex PCR was the method, and the copy in TCRdb shows in-frame clones only, minus some. The sample consists of under 900,000 clones, roughly a sixth of them appearing once. The TCR was taken from a woman younger than 35 in good health. Sequencing was performed on naive CD4+ T cells from blood. The chain combines TRBV29-1 with TRBJ1-2; D gene unclear. CDR3 in amino acids: CSVEAYKDGYTF. CDR3 bases: TGCAGCGTTGAAGCCTACAAGGATGGCTACACCTTC.